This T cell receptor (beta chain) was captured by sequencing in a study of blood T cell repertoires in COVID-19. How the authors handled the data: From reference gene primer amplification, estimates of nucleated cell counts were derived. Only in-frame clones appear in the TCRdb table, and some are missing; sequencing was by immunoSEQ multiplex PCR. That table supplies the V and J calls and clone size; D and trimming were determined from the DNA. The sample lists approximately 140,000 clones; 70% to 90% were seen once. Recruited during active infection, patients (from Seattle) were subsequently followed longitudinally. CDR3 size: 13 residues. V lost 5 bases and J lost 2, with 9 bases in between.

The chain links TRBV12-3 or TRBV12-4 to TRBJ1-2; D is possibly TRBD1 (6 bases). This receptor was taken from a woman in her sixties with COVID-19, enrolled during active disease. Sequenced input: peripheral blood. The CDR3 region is CASSLQGNYGYTF. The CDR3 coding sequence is TGTGCCAGCAGTCTACAGGGAAACTATGGCTACACCTTC.